Each of the 28 T cell receptor beta chains below was sequenced from the same sample in a study of T cell responses to AZD1222 COVID-19 vaccine. Only in-frame clones appear in the TCRdb table, and some are missing; sequencing was by immunoSEQ multiplex PCR. The profile shows fewer than 110,000 clones, 80% to 95% of them singletons. This specimen was peripheral blood, taken on day 0 of AZD1222 vaccination. The receptors stem from an adult in good health.

This clone was counted once. The genes are TRBV29-1 and TRBJ1-1; possibly TRBD1 for D (6 bases). V lost 5 bases and J lost 5, with 12 bases in between. From germline, CDR1 is SQVTM and CDR2 ANQGSEA. The CDR3 runs to 12 residues. Here the CDR3 reads CSVHGQSTEAFF. CDR3 nucleotides: TGCAGCGTTCACGGACAGTCAACTGAAGCTTTCTTT.

This clone was counted a single time. This chain joins TRBV20-1 and TRBJ2-7; D might be TRBD2 (6 bases). The CDR3 consists of 15 residues. The ends were cut back, 3 bases at V and 1 base at J, with 16 bases in the middle. The germline CDR1 and CDR2 sequences are DFQATT and SNEGSKA (reference sequence). DNA of the CDR3: TGCAGTGCTAGTAAGGGCGGGGCCGAATCCTACGAGCAGTACTTC. Translating it yields CSASKGGAESYEQYF.

The rearrangement uses TRBV5-1 and TRBJ2-2; D tentatively fits TRBD1 or TRBD2 (5 bases each). Trimming removed 0 bases at V and 3 bases at J, with 9 bases between. CDR3 size: 15 residues. Germline V gene lookup returns CDR1 SGHRS and CDR2 YFSETQ. The CDR3, as DNA: TGCGCCAGCAGCTTGGACGGGGCCTACACCGGGGAGCTGTTTTTT. Its translation is CASSLDGAYTGELFF.

The V gene is TRBV7-9, the J gene TRBJ1-3; D uncertain. The CDR3 totals 13 residues. Between the trimmed V and J ends, which lost 2 bases and 4 bases, there was a span of 6 bases. CDR1 is SEHNR and CDR2 is FQNEAQ in the germline V gene (reference sequence). The CDR3 sequence: CASSLTVGNTIYF. The CDR3 nucleotides read TGTGCCAGCAGCTTAACGGTGGGAAACACCATATATTTT.

This clone has only a few counts. This chain connects TRBV4-1 to TRBJ1-2; 7 bases are a match to TRBD1. CDR1 and CDR2 (germline): MGHRA, YSYEKL. The CDR3 has 17 residues. V shed 0 bases and J 3 bases; nucleotides not matched to a gene: 10. The CDR3 DNA reads as TGCGCCAGCAGCCAAGATTCGGTCAGGGACAGACACTATGGCTACACCTTC. Its translation is CASSQDSVRDRHYGYTF.

This clone was found once. The rearrangement uses TRBV19 and TRBJ2-3, with D maybe TRBD2 (7 bases). V was clipped by 6 bases and J by 4 bases, with 17 bases between them. Germline V gene lookup returns CDR1 LNHDA and CDR2 SQIVND (reference sequence). The CDR3 is made up of 15 amino acids. As DNA, the CDR3 is TGTGCCAGTAGGGATGAGGGGGGGGGCCCAGATACGCAGTATTTT. Translating it yields CASRDEGGGPDTQYF.

The rearrangement uses TRBV27 and TRBJ1-1; 7 nucleotides agree with TRBD1. The CDR3 totals 16 residues. Germline-derived CDR1 and CDR2 are MNHEY and SMNVEV (reference sequence). Trimming removed 3 bases from V and 2 bases from J; junction bases left unmatched: 9. CDR3 in amino acids: CASSFRQGMGNTEAFF. The DNA for the CDR3 is TGTGCCAGCAGTTTCAGACAGGGCATGGGAAACACTGAAGCTTTCTTT.

The chain links TRBV10-2 to TRBJ1-2; TRBD1 matches at 8 bases. The CDR3 extends over 13 amino acids. Germline lookup yields CDR1 WSHSY and CDR2 SAAADI. J was trimmed by 4 bases and V by 4 bases; bases with no gene match: 2. The CDR3 sequence: CASSGQGIYGYTF. As DNA, the CDR3 is TGCGCCAGCAGTGGACAGGGGATCTATGGCTACACCTTC.

The chain employs TRBV19 and TRBJ2-1; D possibly matches TRBD1 or TRBD2 (7 bases each). Germline-derived CDR1 and CDR2 are LNHDA and SQIVND (reference sequence). V lost 5 bases and J 4 bases, leaving 15 bases between the germline ends. The CDR3 runs 15 residues. The CDR3 DNA reads as TGTGCCAGTAGTCATGGGGAGGGACAGTACAATGAGCAGTTCTTC. Residues: CASSHGEGQYNEQFF.

The chain combines TRBV6-5 with TRBJ1-2; no clear D. Germline V gene data show CDR1 as MNHEY and CDR2 as SVGAGI. CDR3 length: 16 amino acids. V was pared by 0 bases and J by 4 bases, with 15 bases between. Written as DNA, the CDR3 is TGTGCCAGCAGTTACTCGATAGCAGGACCACTCTATGGCTACACCTTC. Translation: CASSYSIAGPLYGYTF.

The chain carries TRBV7-2 and TRBJ2-3, with D hard to call. CDR1 is SGHTA and CDR2 is FQGNSA in the germline V gene. V dropped 2 bases and J dropped 3 bases, with 12 bases sitting between them. This CDR3 is 15 amino acids long. CDR3: CASSLQALSTDTQYF. The CDR3 DNA sequence: TGTGCCAGCAGCTTACAGGCCCTTAGTACAGATACGCAGTATTTT. The variable domain in full, completed from reference TRBV7-2 and TRBJ2-3, reads GAGVSQSPSNKVTEKGKDVELRCDPISGHTALYWYRQSLGQGLEFLIYFQGNSAPDKSGLPSDRFSAERTGGSVSTLTIQRTQQEDSAVYLCASSLQALSTDTQYFGPGTRLTVL.

V is TRBV28 and J is TRBJ1-1, with D uncertain. Germline V CDR1 and CDR2: MDHEN, SYDVKM. Trimming removed 3 bases from V and 2 bases from J, with 10 bases in between. This CDR3 region has 14 residues. The CDR3 is CASSFGQSNTEAFF. CDR3 nucleotide sequence: TGTGCCAGCAGTTTTGGGCAATCTAACACTGAAGCTTTCTTT.

The gene calls are TRBV9 and TRBJ2-1, with D unresolved. The germline gives CDR1 SGDLS, CDR2 YYNGEE. The ends were cut back, 2 bases at V and 0 bases at J, with 6 bases in the middle. The CDR3 totals 14 residues. CDR3 in DNA: TGTGCCAGCAGCGTCCAAGGCTCCTACAATGAGCAGTTCTTC. Translated: CASSVQGSYNEQFF.

A remark on this clone: Its ends do not fully match the called genes, so a read error is possible. The genes are TRBV19 and TRBJ1-1, with a tentative D call TRBD1 (5 bases). The CDR3 covers 11 residues. Looked up from germline, CDR1 is LNHDA and CDR2 is SQIVND (reference sequence). This CDR3 is CASKGSTEAFF. Here the CDR3 DNA reads TGTGCCAGTAAGGGGTCCACTGAAGCCTTCTTT.

This chain connects TRBV30 to TRBJ2-7; possibly TRBD2 for D (5 bases). This CDR3 spans 14 amino acids. Germline lookup yields CDR1 GTSNPN and CDR2 SVGIG (reference sequence). Trimming cost V 5 bases and J 5 bases, with 19 bases left between them. The CDR3 loop is CAWSRRRTEDEQYF. The DNA of the CDR3 is TGTGCCTGGTCGCGCCGGAGGACGGAGGACGAGCAGTACTTC.

The chain is built from TRBV3-1 (or the pseudogene TRBV3-2) and TRBJ2-5; no firm D call. CDR3 length equals 15 residues. The V gene lost 1 base and the J gene lost 5 bases, with 14 bases spanning the gap. Germline V gene data show CDR1 as LGHDT and CDR2 as YNNKEL (reference sequence). In DNA form, the CDR3 reads TGTGCCAGCAGCCAAGCGGACGGATACGGGGAGACCCAGTACTTC. Residues: CASSQADGYGETQYF.

V and J are TRBV30 and TRBJ2-3; no reliable D call. The V and J ends lost 7 bases and 6 bases respectively, with 14 bases between them. This CDR3 spans 12 amino acids. The germline V gene encodes CDR1 GTSNPN and CDR2 SVGIG (reference sequence). Here the CDR3 DNA reads TGTGCCTACCGGGTTCCGTTGGATACGCAGTATTTT. Translation: CAYRVPLDTQYF.

The chain couples TRBV19 to TRBJ2-2, with TRBD2 matching over 9 bases. The CDR3 loop spans 16 amino acids. Germline-derived CDR1 and CDR2 are LNHDA and SQIVND (reference sequence). V shed 3 bases and J 6 bases; nucleotides not matched to a gene: 8. Here the CDR3 reads CASSIAGGRGAGELFF. In DNA, the CDR3 is TGTGCCAGTAGTATCGCGGGGGGGCGCGGGGCCGGGGAGCTGTTTTTT. The variable domain in full, with the rest retrieved from reference TRBV19 and TRBJ2-2, is DGGITQSPKYLFRKEGQNVTLSCEQNLNHDAMYWYRQDPGQGLRLIYYSQIVNDFQKGDIAEGYSVSREKKESFPLTVTSAQKNPTAFYLCASSIAGGRGAGELFFGEGSRLTVL.

V gene TRBV7-9 combines with J gene TRBJ2-7; 10 bases map to TRBD1. After removal of 5 bases from V and 9 bases from J, the junction contained 7 bases not matched to a gene. The germline V gene has CDR1 SEHNR and CDR2 FQNEAQ (reference sequence). This CDR3 spans 13 amino acids. Here the CDR3 DNA reads TGTGCCAGCAGCCCGGGACAGGGGCTTCCGCAGTACTTC. This gives the protein CASSPGQGLPQYF.

The V gene is TRBV5-1, the J gene TRBJ2-7; D uncertain. V shed 0 bases and J shed 3 bases, with 13 bases lying between them. In germline, CDR1 is SGHRS, CDR2 YFSETQ. The CDR3 covers 15 residues. CDR3: CASSLAGIGDYEQYF. The CDR3 DNA reads TGCGCCAGCAGCTTGGCCGGTATAGGCGACTACGAGCAGTACTTC. The variable domain in full, with the rest retrieved from reference TRBV5-1 and TRBJ2-7, is KAGVTQTPRYLIKTRGQQVTLSCSPISGHRSVSWYQQTPGQGLQFLFEYFSETQRNKGNFPGRFSGRQFSNSRSEMNVSTLELGDSALYLCASSLAGIGDYEQYFGPGTRLTVT.

This clone showed up just once. The chain links TRBV5-1 to TRBJ2-6, with a tentative D call TRBD1 (5 bases). Germline loops: CDR1 SGHRS, CDR2 YFSETQ. The germline V and J ends were trimmed by 0 bases and 1 base, with 5 bases remaining between them. CDR3 length: 15 residues. CDR3 region: CASSLAGSGANVLTF. CDR3 nucleotide sequence: TGCGCCAGCAGCTTGGCAGGGTCTGGGGCCAACGTCCTGACTTTC.

V and J are TRBV9 and TRBJ2-7, with no clear D. The CDR3 runs to 13 residues. V was trimmed by 4 bases and J by 0 bases, leaving 8 bases between them. CDR1 and CDR2 from the germline V gene are SGDLS and YYNGEE. DNA of the CDR3: TGTGCCAGCAGCCCCGTCCCCTCCTACGAGCAGTACTTC. This codes for CASSPVPSYEQYF. The complete variable domain, with remaining parts taken from reference TRBV9 and TRBJ2-7, reads DSGVTQTPKHLITATGQRVTLRCSPRSGDLSVYWYQQSLDQGLQFLIQYYNGEERAKGNILERFSAQQFPDLHSELNLSSLELGDSALYFCASSPVPSYEQYFGPGTRLTVT.

The rearrangement uses TRBV9 and TRBJ2-5; D gene uncertain. Germline CDR1 is SGDLS and CDR2 is YYNGEE. The V gene lost 3 bases and the J gene lost 5 bases, with 11 bases spanning the gap. This CDR3 has 13 amino acids. The CDR3 coding sequence is TGTGCCAGCAGCGAGACACCTCAGGAGACCCAGTACTTC. It codes for CASSETPQETQYF.

J is TRBJ1-3 and V is TRBV5-1, with unresolved D. The V end was cut by 0 bases, the J end by 11 bases, with 18 bases between. The CDR3 covers 15 residues. Germline V gene lookup returns CDR1 SGHRS and CDR2 YFSETQ. The CDR3 sequence: CASSLAGPKLSAIYF. The DNA of the CDR3 is TGCGCCAGCAGCTTGGCCGGACCTAAGTTAAGCGCCATATATTTT.

V and J are TRBV10-3 and TRBJ2-1; 7 bases line up with TRBD2. Germline lookup yields CDR1 ENHRY and CDR2 SYGVKD. Trimming at V came to 0 bases and at J to 6 bases, leaving 8 bases not matched to a gene. The length of the CDR3 is 16 residues. The CDR3 protein is CAISESKRGVGNEQFF. As DNA, the CDR3 is TGTGCCATCAGTGAGTCGAAACGGGGGGTAGGCAATGAGCAGTTCTTC.

The V call is TRBV14, the J call TRBJ2-4; tentatively, D is TRBD1 or TRBD2 (5 bases each). V shed 1 base and J shed 12 bases, with 13 bases lying between them. In germline, CDR1 is SGHDN, CDR2 FVKESK. The CDR3 length is 13 residues. The CDR3 DNA follows: TGTGCCAGCAGCCAAGGGCACGGGGCCGCTCAGTACTTC. Protein product: CASSQGHGAAQYF. The whole variable domain, remainder taken from reference TRBV14 and TRBJ2-4, is EAGVTQFPSHSVIEKGQTVTLRCDPISGHDNLYWYRRVMGKEIKFLLHFVKESKQDESGMPNNRFLAERTGGTYSTLKVQPAELEDSGVYFCASSQGHGAAQYFGAGTRLSVL.

The V and J genes are TRBV10-3 and TRBJ1-2, with 9 nucleotides matching TRBD1. This CDR3 spans 15 amino acids. CDR1 is ENHRY, CDR2 SYGVKD, per germline. V shed 2 bases and J 4 bases; nucleotides not matched to a gene: 5. CDR3 in amino acids: CAISEAGQGVYGYTF. CDR3 nucleotide sequence: TGTGCCATCAGTGAGGCGGGACAGGGAGTCTATGGCTACACCTTC.

The chain employs TRBV7-9 and TRBJ2-3; TRBD2 aligns across 9 bases. Germline V lookup: CDR1 SEHNR, CDR2 FQNEAQ (reference sequence). After removal of 2 bases from V and 4 bases from J, the junction contained 10 bases not matched to a gene. CDR3 length: 17 amino acids. CDR3 sequence: CASSLQRGALGADTQYF. The DNA for the CDR3 is TGTGCCAGCAGCTTACAGCGGGGGGCCCTCGGGGCAGATACGCAGTATTTT.